Sequencing of this TCR beta chain was carried out in a study of shared T cell receptors in the human thymus. Generated by immunoSEQ multiplex PCR, the TCRdb table keeps only in-frame clones and is missing some. Of approximately 730,000 clones listed, over 75% are singletons. Germline assignment: CDR1 SGHAT and CDR2 FQNNGV. The CDR3 has 19 amino acids. The V end was cut by 0 bases, the J end by 3 bases, with 22 bases between. These data were also reused for a study on human thymus T cells.

The chain combines TRBV11-2 with TRBJ2-3, with D possibly matching TRBD1 (5 bases). This TCR was sampled from a girl in the first two years of life with a congenital heart defect. Sequencing was done on a sample of thymocytes. The CDR3 is CASSLDTYPTEYQTDTQYF. CDR3 DNA sequence: TGTGCCAGCAGCTTAGACACTTACCCGACAGAATATCAAACAGATACGCAGTATTTT.